This record covers a single TCR beta chain. This entry comes from a study of tumor-infiltrating lymphocytes in oesophageal squamous cell carcinoma. TCRdb independently ran MiXCR on the PCR reads; one entry per CDR3 protein. The profile shows fewer than 20,000 distinct CDR3 sequences, 42% of them singletons. The junction had 9 bases not matched to a gene; V was cut back by 10 bases and J by 2 bases. This CDR3 has 14 amino acids. CDR1 and CDR2 from the germline V gene are SGHTA and FQGTGA. V is TRBV7-3 and J is TRBJ2-3; 7 nucleotides align to TRBD2. The sequenced material came from normal esophageal tissue next to the tumor. This receptor was obtained from a female donor with esophageal squamous cell carcinoma. The CDR3 spells CAKERGLPTDTQYF. The CDR3 nucleotides read TGTGCCAAAGAGCGGGGCCTACCCACAGATACGCAGTATTTT.